This T cell receptor (beta chain) is from a study of blood T cell repertoires in COVID-19. Study in general: Some COVID-19 samples were acute and others convalescent; all came from the United States, Italy and Spain. The analysed material was cDNA or gDNA that came from T cells, B-cell-depleted T cells, or PBMCs.

The CDR3 loop spans 13 amino acids. Germline CDR1 and CDR2: LGHDT and YNNKEL (reference sequence). V was shortened by 2 bases and J by 6 bases, with 8 bases between the two germline ends. Sequencing used immunoSEQ multiplex PCR; TCRdb keeps in-frame clones, though not all of them. This table holds 100,000 to 150,000 clones, 60% to 80% found once. The receptor comes from a human donor in a cohort sampled during active COVID-19. The V and J genes are TRBV3-1 (or the pseudogene TRBV3-2) and TRBJ1-5; D not resolved. The specimen was peripheral blood. DNA for the CDR3: TGTGCCAGCAGCCAAAGGGCGGGTCAGCCCCAGCATTTT. It specifies CASSQRAGQPQHF.